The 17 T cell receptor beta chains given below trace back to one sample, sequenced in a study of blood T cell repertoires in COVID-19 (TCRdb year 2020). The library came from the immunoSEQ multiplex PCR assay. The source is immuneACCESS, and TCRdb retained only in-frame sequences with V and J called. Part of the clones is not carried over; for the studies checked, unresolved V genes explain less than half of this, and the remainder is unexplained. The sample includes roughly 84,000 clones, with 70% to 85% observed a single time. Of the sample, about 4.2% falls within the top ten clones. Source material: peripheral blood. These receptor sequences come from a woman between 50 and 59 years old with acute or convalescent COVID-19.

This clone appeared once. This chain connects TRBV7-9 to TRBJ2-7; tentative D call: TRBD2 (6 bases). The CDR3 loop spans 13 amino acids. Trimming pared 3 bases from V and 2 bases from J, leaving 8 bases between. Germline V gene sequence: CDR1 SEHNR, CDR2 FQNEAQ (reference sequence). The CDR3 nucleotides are TGTGCCAGCAGCTTCTGGGGGGCCTACGAGCAGTACTTC. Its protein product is CASSFWGAYEQYF.

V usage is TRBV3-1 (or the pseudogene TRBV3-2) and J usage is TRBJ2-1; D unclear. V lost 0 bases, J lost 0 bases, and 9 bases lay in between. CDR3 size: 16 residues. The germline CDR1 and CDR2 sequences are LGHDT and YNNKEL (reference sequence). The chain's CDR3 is CASSQDMALSYNEQFF. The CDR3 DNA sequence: TGTGCCAGCAGCCAAGATATGGCCCTCTCCTACAATGAGCAGTTCTTC.

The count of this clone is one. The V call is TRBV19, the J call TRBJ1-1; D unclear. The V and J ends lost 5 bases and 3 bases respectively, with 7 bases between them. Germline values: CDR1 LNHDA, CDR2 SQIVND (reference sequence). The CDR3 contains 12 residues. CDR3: CASSYGYTEAFF. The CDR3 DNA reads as TGTGCCAGTAGTTACGGGTACACTGAAGCTTTCTTT.

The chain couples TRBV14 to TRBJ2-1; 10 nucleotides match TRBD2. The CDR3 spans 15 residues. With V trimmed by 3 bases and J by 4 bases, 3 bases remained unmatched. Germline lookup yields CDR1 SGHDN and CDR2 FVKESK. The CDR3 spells CASSHTSGTYNEQFF. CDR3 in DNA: TGTGCCAGCAGCCATACTAGCGGGACTTACAATGAGCAGTTCTTC. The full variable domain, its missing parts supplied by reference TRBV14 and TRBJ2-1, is EAGVTQFPSHSVIEKGQTVTLRCDPISGHDNLYWYRRVMGKEIKFLLHFVKESKQDESGMPNNRFLAERTGGTYSTLKVQPAELEDSGVYFCASSHTSGTYNEQFFGPGTRLTVL.

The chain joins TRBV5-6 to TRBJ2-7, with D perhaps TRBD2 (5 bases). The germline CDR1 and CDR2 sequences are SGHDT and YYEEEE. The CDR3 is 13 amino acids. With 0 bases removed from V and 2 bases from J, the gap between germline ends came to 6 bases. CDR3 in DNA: TGTGCCAGCAGCTTGGGAGGGCCCTACGAGCAGTACTTC. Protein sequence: CASSLGGPYEQYF.

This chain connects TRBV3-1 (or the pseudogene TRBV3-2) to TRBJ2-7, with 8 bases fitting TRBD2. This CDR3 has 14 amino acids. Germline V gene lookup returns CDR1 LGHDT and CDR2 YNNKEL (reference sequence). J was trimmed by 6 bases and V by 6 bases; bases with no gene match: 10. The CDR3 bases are TGTGCCAGCAGTAGAGGCGGGGGGCGGGGCGAGCAGTACTTC. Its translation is CASSRGGGRGEQYF.

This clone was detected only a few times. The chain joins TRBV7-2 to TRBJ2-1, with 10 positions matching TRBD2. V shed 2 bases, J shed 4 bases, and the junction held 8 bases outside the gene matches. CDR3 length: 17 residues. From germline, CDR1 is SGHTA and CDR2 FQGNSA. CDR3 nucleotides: TGTGCCAGCAGCTTATATGGAGCGGGGGGGTCGTACAATGAGCAGTTCTTC. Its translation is CASSLYGAGGSYNEQFF.

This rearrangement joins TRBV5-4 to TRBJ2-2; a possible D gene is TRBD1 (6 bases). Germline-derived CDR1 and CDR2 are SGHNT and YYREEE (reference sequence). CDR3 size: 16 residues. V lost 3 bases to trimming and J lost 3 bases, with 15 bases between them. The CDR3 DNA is TGTGCCAGCAGCTCCGGGACACCCCGGGACACCGGGGAGCTGTTTTTT. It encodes CASSSGTPRDTGELFF.

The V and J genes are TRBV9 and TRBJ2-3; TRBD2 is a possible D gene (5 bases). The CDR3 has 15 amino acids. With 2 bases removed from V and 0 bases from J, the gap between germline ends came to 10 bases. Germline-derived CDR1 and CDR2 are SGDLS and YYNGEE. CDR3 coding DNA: TGTGCCAGCAGCGTGTCAACTAGAAGCACAGATACGCAGTATTTT. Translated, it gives CASSVSTRSTDTQYF. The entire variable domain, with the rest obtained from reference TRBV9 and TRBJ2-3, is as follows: DSGVTQTPKHLITATGQRVTLRCSPRSGDLSVYWYQQSLDQGLQFLIQYYNGEERAKGNILERFSAQQFPDLHSELNLSSLELGDSALYFCASSVSTRSTDTQYFGPGTRLTVL.

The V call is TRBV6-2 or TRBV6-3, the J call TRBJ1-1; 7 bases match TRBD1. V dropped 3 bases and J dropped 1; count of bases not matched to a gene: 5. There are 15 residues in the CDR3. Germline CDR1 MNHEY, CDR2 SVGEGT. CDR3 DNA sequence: TGTGCCAGCAGTTATGGGGACAGTGGGAACACTGAAGCTTTCTTT. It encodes CASSYGDSGNTEAFF.

The CDR3 loop reads CASSPGGGEAFF. The CDR3 region has the DNA TGTGCCAGCAGCCCTGGCGGGGGTGAAGCTTTCTTT. V and J are TRBV5-6 and TRBJ1-1; possibly TRBD1 for D (5 bases). Per germline, CDR1 SGHDT and CDR2 YYEEEE. CDR3 length: 12 residues. V gave up 4 bases and J gave up 7 bases, with 11 bases separating them.

This chain's CDR3 is CASSPPRVLSEAFF. CDR3 DNA sequence: TGTGCCAGCAGCCCCCCGAGGGTGCTGAGTGAAGCTTTCTTT. The V and J genes are TRBV7-2 and TRBJ1-1; D is uncertain. CDR1 and CDR2 (germline): SGHTA, FQGNSA. V was shortened by 5 bases and J by 7 bases, with 17 bases between the two germline ends. The CDR3 length is 14 residues.

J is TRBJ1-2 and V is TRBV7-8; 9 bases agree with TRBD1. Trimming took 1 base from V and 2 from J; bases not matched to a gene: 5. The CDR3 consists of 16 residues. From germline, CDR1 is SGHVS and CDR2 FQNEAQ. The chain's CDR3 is CASSLVLDRGNYGYTF. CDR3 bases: TGTGCCAGCAGCTTAGTTCTGGACAGGGGCAACTATGGCTACACCTTC.

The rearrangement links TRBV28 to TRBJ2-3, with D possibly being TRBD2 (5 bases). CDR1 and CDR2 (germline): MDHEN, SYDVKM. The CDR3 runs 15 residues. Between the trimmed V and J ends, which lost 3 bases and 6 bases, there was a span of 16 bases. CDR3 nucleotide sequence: TGTGCCAGCAGTTTTTCCGGGAAGACGGGCGATACGCAGTATTTT. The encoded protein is CASSFSGKTGDTQYF.

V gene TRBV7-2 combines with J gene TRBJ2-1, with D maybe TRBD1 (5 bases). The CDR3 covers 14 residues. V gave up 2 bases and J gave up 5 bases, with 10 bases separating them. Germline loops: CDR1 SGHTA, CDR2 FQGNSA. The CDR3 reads CASSLSGLNNEQFF. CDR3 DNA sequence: TGTGCCAGCAGCTTATCAGGGTTGAACAATGAGCAGTTCTTC.

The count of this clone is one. CDR3 sequence (DNA): TGTGCCAGTACCACAGGGACAGTTTATAATTCACCCCTCCACTTT. This codes for CASTTGTVYNSPLHF. The chain joins TRBV19 to TRBJ1-6, with 7 bases identical to TRBD1. Trimming at V came to 7 bases and at J to 4 bases, leaving 7 bases not matched to a gene. CDR3 size: 15 residues. The V gene's germline CDR1 is LNHDA and CDR2 SQIVND (reference sequence).

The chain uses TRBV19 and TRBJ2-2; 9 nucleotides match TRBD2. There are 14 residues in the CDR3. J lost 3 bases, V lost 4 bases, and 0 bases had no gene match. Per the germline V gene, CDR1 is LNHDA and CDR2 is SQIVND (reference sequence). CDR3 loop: CASSRTSDTGELFF. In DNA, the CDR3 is TGTGCCAGTAGTAGGACTAGCGACACCGGGGAGCTGTTTTTT.